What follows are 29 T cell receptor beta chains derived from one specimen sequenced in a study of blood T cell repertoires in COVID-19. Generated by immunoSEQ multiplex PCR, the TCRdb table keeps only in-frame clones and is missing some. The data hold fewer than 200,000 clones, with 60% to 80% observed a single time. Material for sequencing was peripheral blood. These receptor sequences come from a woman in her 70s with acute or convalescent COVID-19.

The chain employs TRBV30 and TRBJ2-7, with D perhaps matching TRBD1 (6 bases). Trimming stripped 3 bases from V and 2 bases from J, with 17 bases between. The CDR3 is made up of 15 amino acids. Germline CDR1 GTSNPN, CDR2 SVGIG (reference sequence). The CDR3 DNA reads TGTGCCTGGAGCGCGAGGGGGTTGAAAGCCTACGAGCAGTACTTC. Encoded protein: CAWSARGLKAYEQYF.

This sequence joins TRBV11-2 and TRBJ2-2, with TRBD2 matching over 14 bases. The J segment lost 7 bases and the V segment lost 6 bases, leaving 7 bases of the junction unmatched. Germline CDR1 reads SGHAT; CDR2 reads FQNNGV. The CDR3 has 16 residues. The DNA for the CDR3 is TGTGCCAGCAGGAGGACTAGCGGGAGGTCGATCGGGGAGCTGTTTTTT. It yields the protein CASRRTSGRSIGELFF. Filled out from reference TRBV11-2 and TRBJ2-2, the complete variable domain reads EAGVAQSPRYKIIEKRQSVAFWCNPISGHATLYWYQQILGQGPKLLIQFQNNGVVDDSQLPKDRFSAERLKGVDSTLKIQPAKLEDSAVYLCASRRTSGRSIGELFFGEGSRLTVL.

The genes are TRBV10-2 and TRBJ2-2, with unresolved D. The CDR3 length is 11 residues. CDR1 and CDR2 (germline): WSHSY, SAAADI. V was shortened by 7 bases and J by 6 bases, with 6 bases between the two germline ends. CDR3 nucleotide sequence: TGCGCCAGCACCCTCGCCGGGGAGCTGTTTTTT. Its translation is CASTLAGELFF.

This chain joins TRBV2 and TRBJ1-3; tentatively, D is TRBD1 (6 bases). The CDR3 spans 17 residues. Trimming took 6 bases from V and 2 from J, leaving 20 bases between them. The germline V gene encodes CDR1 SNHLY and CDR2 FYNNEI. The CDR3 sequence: CASSDLWAGETGNTIYF. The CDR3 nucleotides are TGTGCCAGCAGCGACCTTTGGGCAGGGGAAACTGGAAACACCATATATTTT.

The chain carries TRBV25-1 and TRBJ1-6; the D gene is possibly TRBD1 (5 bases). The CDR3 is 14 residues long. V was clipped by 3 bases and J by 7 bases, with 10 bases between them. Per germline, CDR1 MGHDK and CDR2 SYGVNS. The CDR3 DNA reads TGTGCCAGCAGTGACCCAGGGAACAATTCACCCCTCCACTTT. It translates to CASSDPGNNSPLHF.

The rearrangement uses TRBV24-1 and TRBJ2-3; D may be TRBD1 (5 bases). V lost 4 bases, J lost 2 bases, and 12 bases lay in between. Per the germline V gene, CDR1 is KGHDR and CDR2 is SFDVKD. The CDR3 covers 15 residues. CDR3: CATSDAGMNTDTQYF. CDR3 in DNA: TGTGCCACCAGTGACGCAGGGATGAACACAGATACGCAGTATTTT.

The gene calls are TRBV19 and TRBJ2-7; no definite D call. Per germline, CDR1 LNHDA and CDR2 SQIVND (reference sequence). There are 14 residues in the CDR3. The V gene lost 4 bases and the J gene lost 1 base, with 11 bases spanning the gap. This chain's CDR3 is CASSRAAQSYEQYF. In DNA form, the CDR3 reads TGTGCCAGTAGTAGGGCCGCCCAGTCCTACGAGCAGTACTTC. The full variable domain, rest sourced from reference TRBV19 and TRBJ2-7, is DGGITQSPKYLFRKEGQNVTLSCEQNLNHDAMYWYRQDPGQGLRLIYYSQIVNDFQKGDIAEGYSVSREKKESFPLTVTSAQKNPTAFYLCASSRAAQSYEQYFGPGTRLTVT.

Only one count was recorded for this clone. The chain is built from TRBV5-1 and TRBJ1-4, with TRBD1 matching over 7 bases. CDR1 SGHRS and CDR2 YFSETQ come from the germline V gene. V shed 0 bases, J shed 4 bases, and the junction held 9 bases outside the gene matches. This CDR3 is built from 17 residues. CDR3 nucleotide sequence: TGCGCCAGCAGCTTGGCCGGGGGACAGACTTTTAATGAAAAACTGTTTTTT. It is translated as CASSLAGGQTFNEKLFF.

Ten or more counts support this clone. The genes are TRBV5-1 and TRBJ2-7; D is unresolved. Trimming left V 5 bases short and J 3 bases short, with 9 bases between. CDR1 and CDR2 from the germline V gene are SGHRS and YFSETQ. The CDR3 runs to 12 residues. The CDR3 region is CASRLDNYEQYF. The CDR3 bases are TGCGCCAGCAGACTCGACAACTACGAGCAGTACTTC.

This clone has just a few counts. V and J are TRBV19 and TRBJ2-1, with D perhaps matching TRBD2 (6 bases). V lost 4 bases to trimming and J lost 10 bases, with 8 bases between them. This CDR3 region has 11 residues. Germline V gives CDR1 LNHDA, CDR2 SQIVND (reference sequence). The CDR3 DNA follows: TGTGCCAGTAGTAGGAGGGGAGAGCAGTTCTTC. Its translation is CASSRRGEQFF.

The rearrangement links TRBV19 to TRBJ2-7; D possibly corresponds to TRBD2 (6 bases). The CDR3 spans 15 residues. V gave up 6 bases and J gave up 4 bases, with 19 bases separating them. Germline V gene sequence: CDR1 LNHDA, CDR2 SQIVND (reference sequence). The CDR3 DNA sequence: TGTGCCAGTAGCCAAATAGGCGGGACGAAATACGAGCAGTACTTC. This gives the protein CASSQIGGTKYEQYF.

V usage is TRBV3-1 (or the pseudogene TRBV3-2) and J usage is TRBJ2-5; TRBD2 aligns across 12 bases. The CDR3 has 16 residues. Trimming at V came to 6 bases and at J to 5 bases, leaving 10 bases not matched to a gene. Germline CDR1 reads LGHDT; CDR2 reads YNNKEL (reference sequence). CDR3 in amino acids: CASSPRTSGMGETQYF. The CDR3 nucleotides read TGTGCCAGCAGTCCCAGGACTAGCGGGATGGGGGAGACCCAGTACTTC.

The CDR3, as DNA: TGTGCCAGTAGTATTGCGACAGGGAGTGGCTACACCTTC. Its translation: CASSIATGSGYTF. This chain joins TRBV19 and TRBJ1-2; 7 bases are a match to TRBD1. The CDR3 has 13 amino acids. Germline V gives CDR1 LNHDA, CDR2 SQIVND (reference sequence). Losses at the gene ends were 3 bases for V and 7 bases for J; bases not matched to a gene: 5.

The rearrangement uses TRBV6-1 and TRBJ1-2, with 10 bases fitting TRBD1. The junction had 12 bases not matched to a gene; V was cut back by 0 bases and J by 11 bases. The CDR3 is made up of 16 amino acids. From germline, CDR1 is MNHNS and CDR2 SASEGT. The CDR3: CASSEAGQGSSPRYTF. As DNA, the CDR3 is TGTGCCAGCAGTGAAGCGGGACAGGGGTCATCTCCGAGATACACCTTC.

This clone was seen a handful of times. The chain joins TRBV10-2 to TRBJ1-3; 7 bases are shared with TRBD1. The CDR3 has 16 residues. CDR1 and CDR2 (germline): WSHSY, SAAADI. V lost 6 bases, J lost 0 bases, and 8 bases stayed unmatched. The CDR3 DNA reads TGCGCCAGCAGGGAAACAGGGGCAAGCTCTGGAAACACCATATATTTT. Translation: CASRETGASSGNTIYF.

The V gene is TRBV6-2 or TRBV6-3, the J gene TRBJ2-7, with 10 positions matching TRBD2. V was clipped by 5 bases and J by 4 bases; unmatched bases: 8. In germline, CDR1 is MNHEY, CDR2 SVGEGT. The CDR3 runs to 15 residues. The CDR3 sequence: CASSPPGLALYEQYF. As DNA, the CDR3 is TGTGCCAGCAGTCCACCGGGACTAGCGTTATACGAGCAGTACTTC.

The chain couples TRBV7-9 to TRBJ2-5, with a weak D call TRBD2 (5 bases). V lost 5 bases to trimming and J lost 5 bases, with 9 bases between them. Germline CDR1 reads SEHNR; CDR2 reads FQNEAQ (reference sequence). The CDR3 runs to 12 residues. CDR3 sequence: CASSPTGETQYF. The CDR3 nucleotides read TGTGCCAGCAGCCCAACGGGGGAGACCCAGTACTTC.

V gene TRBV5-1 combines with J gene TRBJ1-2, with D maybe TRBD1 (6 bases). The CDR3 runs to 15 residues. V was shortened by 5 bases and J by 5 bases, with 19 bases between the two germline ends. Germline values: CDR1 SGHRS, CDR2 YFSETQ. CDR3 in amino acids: CASRANRAQGYGYTF. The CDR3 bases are TGCGCCAGCAGGGCCAACAGGGCCCAGGGATATGGCTACACCTTC.

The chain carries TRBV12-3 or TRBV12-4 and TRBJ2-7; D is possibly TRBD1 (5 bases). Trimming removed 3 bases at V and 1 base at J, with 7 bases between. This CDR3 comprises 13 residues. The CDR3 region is CASSFRDSYEQYF. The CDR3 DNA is TGTGCCAGCAGTTTCAGGGATTCCTACGAGCAGTACTTC.

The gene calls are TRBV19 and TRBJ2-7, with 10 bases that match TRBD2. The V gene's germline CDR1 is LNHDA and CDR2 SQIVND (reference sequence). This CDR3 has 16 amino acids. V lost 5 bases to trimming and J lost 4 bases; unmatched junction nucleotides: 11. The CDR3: CASSHKGASGRYEQYF. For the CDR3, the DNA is TGTGCCAGTAGTCACAAGGGGGCTAGCGGGAGATACGAGCAGTACTTC. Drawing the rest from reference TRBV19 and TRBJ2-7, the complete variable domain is DGGITQSPKYLFRKEGQNVTLSCEQNLNHDAMYWYRQDPGQGLRLIYYSQIVNDFQKGDIAEGYSVSREKKESFPLTVTSAQKNPTAFYLCASSHKGASGRYEQYFGPGTRLTVT.

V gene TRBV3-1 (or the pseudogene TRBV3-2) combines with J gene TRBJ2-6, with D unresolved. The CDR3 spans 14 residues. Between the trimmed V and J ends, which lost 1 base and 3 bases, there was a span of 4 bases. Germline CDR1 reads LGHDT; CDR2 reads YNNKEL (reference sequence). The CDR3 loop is CASSQAGGANVLTF. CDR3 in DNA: TGTGCCAGCAGCCAAGCAGGTGGGGCCAACGTCCTGACTTTC.

The CDR3 protein is CASSPMGQGSSPLHF. The CDR3 DNA sequence: TGCGCCAGCAGCCCGATGGGACAGGGAAGTTCACCCCTCCACTTT. The gene calls are TRBV5-1 and TRBJ1-6, with 9 bases fitting TRBD1. The J segment lost 9 bases and the V segment lost 4 bases, leaving 8 bases of the junction unmatched. CDR3 size: 15 residues. The germline V gene encodes CDR1 SGHRS and CDR2 YFSETQ. The full variable domain, with the rest looked up from reference TRBV5-1 and TRBJ1-6, is KAGVTQTPRYLIKTRGQQVTLSCSPISGHRSVSWYQQTPGQGLQFLFEYFSETQRNKGNFPGRFSGRQFSNSRSEMNVSTLELGDSALYLCASSPMGQGSSPLHFGNGTRLTVT.

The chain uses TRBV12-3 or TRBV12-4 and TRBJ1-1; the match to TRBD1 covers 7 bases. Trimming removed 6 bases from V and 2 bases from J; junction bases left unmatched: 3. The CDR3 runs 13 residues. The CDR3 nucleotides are TGTGCCAGCAGCCGGACAGGCAACACTGAAGCTTTCTTT. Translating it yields CASSRTGNTEAFF.

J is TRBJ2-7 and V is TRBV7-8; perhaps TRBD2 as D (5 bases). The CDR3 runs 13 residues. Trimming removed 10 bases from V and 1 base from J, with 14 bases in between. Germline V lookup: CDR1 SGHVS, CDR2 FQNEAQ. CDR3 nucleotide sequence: TGTGCCACCCGACGGACTGATTCCTACGAGCAGTACTTC. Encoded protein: CATRRTDSYEQYF. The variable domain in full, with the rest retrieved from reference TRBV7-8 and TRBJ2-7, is GAGVSQSPRYKVAKRGQDVALRCDPISGHVSLFWYQQALGQGPEFLTYFQNEAQLDKSGLPSDRFFAERPEGSVSTLKIQRTQQEDSAVYLCATRRTDSYEQYFGPGTRLTVT.

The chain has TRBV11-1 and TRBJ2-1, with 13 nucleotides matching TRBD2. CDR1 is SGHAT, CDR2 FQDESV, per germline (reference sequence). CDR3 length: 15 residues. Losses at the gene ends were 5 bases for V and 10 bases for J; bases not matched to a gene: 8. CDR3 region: CASSPGLAGEYEQFF. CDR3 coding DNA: TGTGCCAGCAGCCCCGGACTAGCGGGAGAGTACGAGCAGTTCTTC.

CDR3 DNA: TGTGCCAGCAGCCTCCGGGTGGGTGAGCAGTTCTTC. As protein: CASSLRVGEQFF. This chain connects TRBV3-1 (or the pseudogene TRBV3-2) to TRBJ2-1; D not certain. With 4 bases removed from V and 9 bases from J, the gap between germline ends came to 10 bases. Germline lookup yields CDR1 LGHDT and CDR2 YNNKEL (reference sequence). The CDR3 loop spans 12 amino acids.

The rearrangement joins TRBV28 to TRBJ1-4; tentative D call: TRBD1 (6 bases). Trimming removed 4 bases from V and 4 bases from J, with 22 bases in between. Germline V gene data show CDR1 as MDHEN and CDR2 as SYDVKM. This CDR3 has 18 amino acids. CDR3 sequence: CASSSGGRPRVSNEKLFF. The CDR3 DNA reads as TGTGCCAGCAGTTCGGGGGGGCGTCCCCGGGTTAGTAATGAAAAACTGTTTTTT.

The CDR3 DNA reads TGTGCCAGCAGCGCCAGCGGGGCTTTCGGCTACACCTTC. As protein: CASSASGAFGYTF. V is TRBV11-2 and J is TRBJ1-2; D is perhaps TRBD1 (5 bases). The ends were cut back, 5 bases at V and 8 bases at J, with 15 bases in the middle. CDR3 length: 13 amino acids. Germline assignment: CDR1 SGHAT and CDR2 FQNNGV.

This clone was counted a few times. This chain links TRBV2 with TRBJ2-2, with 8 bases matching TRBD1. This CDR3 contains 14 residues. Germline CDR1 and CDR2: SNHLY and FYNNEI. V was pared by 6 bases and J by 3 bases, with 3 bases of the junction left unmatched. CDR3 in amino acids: CASRDREDTGELFF. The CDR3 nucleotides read TGTGCCAGCAGGGACAGGGAGGACACCGGGGAGCTGTTTTTT.